A selection of T cell receptor beta chains follows, all from one sample in a study of T cell clones after liver transplantation. Sequenced by immunoSEQ multiplex PCR; TCRdb stores in-frame clones only, minus some. The data hold tens of thousands of clones, with about two thirds observed a single time. Here the sequenced sample was CD4+ T cells from blood, taken before liver transplant. The receptor source for this set is a human donor who received a liver transplant. The CDR3 runs from the conserved cysteine through the conserved F or W. Each record gives: J gene, D gene, V gene, clone size, CDR3 DNA, CDR3 protein. D genes are given only for firm matches. A clone size is listed for some rows: how often the clone was seen (once, few, many), or a class if it is expanded.

j_gene: TRBJ2-1; d_gene: TRBD2; v_gene: TRBV11-3; abundance: NA; CDR3nt: TGTGCCAGCAGCTCCACAGGACTAGCGGGGGTTAACAATGAGCAGTTCTTC; CDR3aa: CASSSTGLAGVNNEQFF
j_gene: TRBJ2-7; d_gene: TRBD1; v_gene: TRBV28; abundance: NA; CDR3nt: TGTGCCAGCAGCCCAAGGGGGCAGCAGTACTTC; CDR3aa: CASSPRGQQYF
j_gene: TRBJ2-5; d_gene: TRBD2; v_gene: TRBV2; abundance: NA; CDR3nt: TGTGCCAGCAGCGAAGGACTAGCGGGAGGTCGAAGGGAGACCCAGTACTTC; CDR3aa: CASSEGLAGGRRETQYF
j_gene: TRBJ1-2; d_gene: NA; v_gene: TRBV28; abundance: NA; CDR3nt: TGTGCCAGCTCTATAACTAACTATGGCTACACCTTC; CDR3aa: CASSITNYGYTF
j_gene: TRBJ1-6; d_gene: TRBD1; v_gene: TRBV19; abundance: NA; CDR3nt: TGTGCCAGTAGGGATTCGACAGGGGGCGGCCATAATTCACCCCTCCACTTT; CDR3aa: CASRDSTGGGHNSPLHF
j_gene: TRBJ2-2; d_gene: TRBD1; v_gene: TRBV7-3; abundance: NA; CDR3nt: TGTGCCAGCAGCCCCACGGGACAGGGGATCACCGGGGAGCTGTTTTTT; CDR3aa: CASSPTGQGITGELFF
j_gene: TRBJ1-1; d_gene: NA; v_gene: TRBV7-7; abundance: NA; CDR3nt: TGTGCCAGCAGTCGGGGGGAGGACACTGAAGCTTTCTTT; CDR3aa: CASSRGEDTEAFF
j_gene: TRBJ2-1; d_gene: NA; v_gene: TRBV19; abundance: many; CDR3nt: TGTGCCAGTAGTAGGGGTGGACTTGGCAATGAGCAGTTCTTC; CDR3aa: CASSRGGLGNEQFF
j_gene: TRBJ2-5; d_gene: NA; v_gene: TRBV6-1; abundance: NA; CDR3nt: TGTGCCAGCAGTCTCACGCAGGGTGGCGAGACCCAGTACTTC; CDR3aa: CASSLTQGGETQYF
j_gene: TRBJ2-3; d_gene: TRBD2; v_gene: TRBV5-4; abundance: NA; CDR3nt: TGTGCCAGCAGCCCGCCCCTCCCTAGCGGGGGGGGAGATACGCAGTATTTT; CDR3aa: CASSPPLPSGGGDTQYF
j_gene: TRBJ1-2; d_gene: NA; v_gene: TRBV2; abundance: NA; CDR3nt: TGTGCCAGCAGTCTAAGACAGGTTGAACCCTATGGCTACACCTTC; CDR3aa: CASSLRQVEPYGYTF
j_gene: TRBJ2-2; d_gene: TRBD2; v_gene: TRBV11-1; abundance: NA; CDR3nt: TGTGCCAGCAGCTTAGGACTAGCGGGGTCCGGGGAGCTGTTTTTT; CDR3aa: CASSLGLAGSGELFF
j_gene: TRBJ1-2; d_gene: TRBD1; v_gene: TRBV9; abundance: few; CDR3nt: TGTGCCAGCAGCGTAAGCGAACGACAGGGGAGCTACACCTTC; CDR3aa: CASSVSERQGSYTF
j_gene: TRBJ1-2; d_gene: NA; v_gene: TRBV11-2; abundance: NA; CDR3nt: TGTGCCAGCAGCTTACTCCTGGAGGGCCTCATGGGCTACACCTTC; CDR3aa: CASSLLLEGLMGYTF
j_gene: TRBJ2-7; d_gene: TRBD1; v_gene: TRBV4-1; abundance: NA; CDR3nt: TGCGCCAGCAGCCAGCCGGGACAGGGTATTTACGAGCAGTACTTC; CDR3aa: CASSQPGQGIYEQYF
j_gene: TRBJ2-5; d_gene: TRBD1; v_gene: TRBV5-6; abundance: once; CDR3nt: TGTGCCAGCAGCTTGGGACAGGGGTTAGGGAAAGAGACCCAGTACTTC; CDR3aa: CASSLGQGLGKETQYF
j_gene: TRBJ2-7; d_gene: NA; v_gene: TRBV11-2; abundance: NA; CDR3nt: TGTGCCAGCAGCTCTATGGACAGAATATCCTACGAGCAGTACTTC; CDR3aa: CASSSMDRISYEQYF
j_gene: TRBJ1-2; d_gene: TRBD1; v_gene: TRBV10-3; abundance: NA; CDR3nt: TGTGCCACAAACGGACAGGGGAACTATGGCTACACCTTC; CDR3aa: CATNGQGNYGYTF
j_gene: TRBJ2-3; d_gene: TRBD2; v_gene: TRBV6-6; abundance: NA; CDR3nt: TGTGCCAGCAGTGACCGGGGGGGCAGCACAGATACGCAGTATTTT; CDR3aa: CASSDRGGSTDTQYF
j_gene: TRBJ2-3; d_gene: NA; v_gene: TRBV29-1; abundance: NA; CDR3nt: TGCAGCGTTCTGAGCGCGGGGGCGGATACGCAGTATTTT; CDR3aa: CSVLSAGADTQYF
j_gene: TRBJ2-5; d_gene: TRBD2; v_gene: TRBV25-1; abundance: NA; CDR3nt: TGTGCCAGCAGTAGAGGAGGGACTAGCGGGGGGTATGAGACCCAGTACTTC; CDR3aa: CASSRGGTSGGYETQYF
j_gene: TRBJ2-2; d_gene: TRBD1; v_gene: TRBV11-2; abundance: NA; CDR3nt: TGTGCCAGCAGATGGGGACAGGGCGAGAACACCGGGGAGCTGTTTTTT; CDR3aa: CASRWGQGENTGELFF
j_gene: TRBJ2-7; d_gene: TRBD1; v_gene: TRBV7-3; abundance: many; CDR3nt: TGTGCCAGCAGCCAACAGGGGTTCGGCGAGCAGTACTTC; CDR3aa: CASSQQGFGEQYF
j_gene: TRBJ1-6; d_gene: NA; v_gene: TRBV28; abundance: NA; CDR3nt: TGTGCCAGCAGCCCGCATACACAGGGCTGGGGATATAATTCACCCCTCCACTTT; CDR3aa: CASSPHTQGWGYNSPLHF
j_gene: TRBJ2-5; d_gene: TRBD1; v_gene: TRBV9; abundance: NA; CDR3nt: TGTGCCAGCAGCGTAGGGGGTCTGGGACAGGGGGCTCAAGAGACCCAGTACTTC; CDR3aa: CASSVGGLGQGAQETQYF
j_gene: TRBJ1-6; d_gene: TRBD1; v_gene: TRBV7-2; abundance: few; CDR3nt: TGTGCCAGCAGCTTAGGACAGGGCTACAATTCACCCCTCCACTTT; CDR3aa: CASSLGQGYNSPLHF
j_gene: TRBJ1-5; d_gene: NA; v_gene: TRBV10-2; abundance: few; CDR3nt: TGCGCCAGCATGGCGGGGTTCAATCAGCCCCAGCATTTT; CDR3aa: CASMAGFNQPQHF
j_gene: TRBJ1-1; d_gene: TRBD1; v_gene: TRBV18; abundance: NA; CDR3nt: TGTGCCAGCTCACAGAGACAGGGGGTGAACACTGAAGCTTTCTTT; CDR3aa: CASSQRQGVNTEAFF
j_gene: TRBJ2-3; d_gene: TRBD2; v_gene: TRBV11-2; abundance: NA; CDR3nt: TGTGCCAGCAGCCCAGTAGCGGGGAGCATCACAGATACGCAGTATTTT; CDR3aa: CASSPVAGSITDTQYF
j_gene: TRBJ1-5; d_gene: TRBD1; v_gene: TRBV7-8; abundance: NA; CDR3nt: TGTGCCAGCAGCTCTCTAGGGACAGGGTGGACCCAGCATTTT; CDR3aa: CASSSLGTGWTQHF
j_gene: TRBJ1-5; d_gene: NA; v_gene: TRBV5-3; abundance: many; CDR3nt: TGTGCCAGAAGCTTTTTCTTCAGGGGAGTAAATCAGCCCCAGCATTTT; CDR3aa: CARSFFFRGVNQPQHF
j_gene: TRBJ1-4; d_gene: NA; v_gene: TRBV27; abundance: many; CDR3nt: TGTGCCAGCTCTCCATTACAGGGCACTAATGAAAAACTGTTTTTT; CDR3aa: CASSPLQGTNEKLFF
j_gene: TRBJ2-2; d_gene: NA; v_gene: TRBV27; abundance: NA; CDR3nt: TGTGCCAGCGGAACAGGGTATGGCGGGGAGCTGTTTTTT; CDR3aa: CASGTGYGGELFF
j_gene: TRBJ2-2; d_gene: TRBD1; v_gene: TRBV4-1; abundance: many; CDR3nt: TGCGCCAGCAGCCAAGTTCGGGCAGGGGGCACCGGGGAGCTGTTTTTT; CDR3aa: CASSQVRAGGTGELFF
j_gene: TRBJ2-2; d_gene: TRBD1; v_gene: TRBV5-4; abundance: NA; CDR3nt: TGTGCCAGCTTCCCGGGACAGGGAACCGGGGAGCTGTTTTTT; CDR3aa: CASFPGQGTGELFF
j_gene: TRBJ1-5; d_gene: TRBD1; v_gene: TRBV6-6; abundance: few; CDR3nt: TGTGCCAGCAGTATCGACAGGGGTGAGCCCCAGCATTTT; CDR3aa: CASSIDRGEPQHF
j_gene: TRBJ1-2; d_gene: TRBD1; v_gene: TRBV6-1; abundance: NA; CDR3nt: TGTGCCAGCAGTGCACAACAGGGGGGCGACTATGGCTACACCTTC; CDR3aa: CASSAQQGGDYGYTF
j_gene: TRBJ1-2; d_gene: TRBD1; v_gene: TRBV6-6; abundance: few; CDR3nt: TGTGCCAGCAGCTACGGGACAGGGGCCGATGGCTACACCTTC; CDR3aa: CASSYGTGADGYTF
j_gene: TRBJ1-6; d_gene: NA; v_gene: TRBV7-2; abundance: medium-sized; CDR3nt: TGTGCCAGCAGCTTAGAATCTGGGGCGGATTCACCCCTCCACTTT; CDR3aa: CASSLESGADSPLHF
j_gene: TRBJ2-1; d_gene: NA; v_gene: TRBV19; abundance: NA; CDR3nt: TGTGCCAGTAGTACTGGAGGGGTGAACAATGAGCAGTTCTTC; CDR3aa: CASSTGGVNNEQFF
j_gene: TRBJ1-5; d_gene: TRBD1; v_gene: TRBV6-1; abundance: NA; CDR3nt: TGTGCCAGCAGTGATGGGGGGACAGGGAATCAGCCCCAGCATTTT; CDR3aa: CASSDGGTGNQPQHF